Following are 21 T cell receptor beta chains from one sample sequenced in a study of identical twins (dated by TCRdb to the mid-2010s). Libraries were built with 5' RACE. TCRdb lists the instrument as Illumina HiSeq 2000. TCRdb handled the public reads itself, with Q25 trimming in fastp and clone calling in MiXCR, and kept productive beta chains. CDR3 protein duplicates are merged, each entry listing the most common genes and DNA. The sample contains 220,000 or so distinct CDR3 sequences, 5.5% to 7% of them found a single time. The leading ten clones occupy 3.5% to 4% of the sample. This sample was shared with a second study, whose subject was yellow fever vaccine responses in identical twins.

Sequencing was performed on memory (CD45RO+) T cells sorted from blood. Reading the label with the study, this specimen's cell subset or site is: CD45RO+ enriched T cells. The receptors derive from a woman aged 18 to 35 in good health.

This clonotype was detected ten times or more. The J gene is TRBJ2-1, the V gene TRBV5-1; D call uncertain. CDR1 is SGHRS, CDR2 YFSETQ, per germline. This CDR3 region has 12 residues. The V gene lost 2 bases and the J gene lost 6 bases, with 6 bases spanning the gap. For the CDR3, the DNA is TGCGCCAGCAGCTTAAGTCGCAATGAGCAGTTCTTC. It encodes CASSLSRNEQFF.

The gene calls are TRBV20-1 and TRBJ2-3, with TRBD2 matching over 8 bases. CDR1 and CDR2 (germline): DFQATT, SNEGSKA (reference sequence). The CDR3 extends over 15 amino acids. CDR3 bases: TGCAGCGGGAAGGGGTCTAGCGGGTACACAGATACGCAGTATTTT. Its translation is CSGKGSSGYTDTQYF.

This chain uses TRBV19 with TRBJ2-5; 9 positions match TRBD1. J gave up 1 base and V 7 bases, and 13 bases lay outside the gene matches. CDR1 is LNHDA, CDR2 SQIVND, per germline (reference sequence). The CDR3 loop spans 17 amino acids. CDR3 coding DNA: TGTGCCAGTACCCTTACTACAGGGGGCGCAGGCCAAGAGACCCAGTACTTC. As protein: CASTLTTGGAGQETQYF.

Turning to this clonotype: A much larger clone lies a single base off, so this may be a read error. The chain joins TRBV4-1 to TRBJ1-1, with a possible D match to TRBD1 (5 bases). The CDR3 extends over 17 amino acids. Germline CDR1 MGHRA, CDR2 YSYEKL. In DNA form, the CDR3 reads TGCGCCGGCAGCCGGATTTATCCCGGGGGAATGAACACTGAAGCTTTCTTT. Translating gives CAGSRIYPGGMNTEAFF.

CDR3 bases: TGTGCCAGCAGTCACAGCCGGATGGAGCAGTACTTC. Translation gives CASSHSRMEQYF. This chain links TRBV25-1 with TRBJ2-7, with unresolved D. The CDR3 is 12 amino acids. Trimming stripped 5 bases from V and 7 bases from J, with 12 bases between. The V gene's germline CDR1 is MGHDK and CDR2 SYGVNS.

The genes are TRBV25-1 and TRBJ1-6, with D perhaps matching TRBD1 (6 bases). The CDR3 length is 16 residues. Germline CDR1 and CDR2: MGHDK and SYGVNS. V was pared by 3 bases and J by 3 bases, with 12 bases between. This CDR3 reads CASSDRTGIYNSPLHF. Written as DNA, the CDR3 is TGTGCCAGCAGTGACCGAACAGGGATCTATAATTCACCCCTCCACTTT.

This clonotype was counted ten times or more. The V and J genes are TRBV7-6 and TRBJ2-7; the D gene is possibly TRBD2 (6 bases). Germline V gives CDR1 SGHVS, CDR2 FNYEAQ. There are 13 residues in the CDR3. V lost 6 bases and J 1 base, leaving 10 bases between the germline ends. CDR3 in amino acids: CASSFGSSYEQYF. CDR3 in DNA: TGTGCCAGCAGTTTCGGGAGTTCCTACGAGCAGTACTTC.

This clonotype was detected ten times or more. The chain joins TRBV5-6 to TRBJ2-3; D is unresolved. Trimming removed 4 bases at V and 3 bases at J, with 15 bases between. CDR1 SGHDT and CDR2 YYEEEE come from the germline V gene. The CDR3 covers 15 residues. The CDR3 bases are TGTGCCAGCAGCCAATTAACGCGAGATACAGATACGCAGTATTTT. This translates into CASSQLTRDTDTQYF.

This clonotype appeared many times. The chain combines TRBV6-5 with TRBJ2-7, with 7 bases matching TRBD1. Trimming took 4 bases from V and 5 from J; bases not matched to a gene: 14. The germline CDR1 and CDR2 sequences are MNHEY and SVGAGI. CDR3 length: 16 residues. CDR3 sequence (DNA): TGTGCCAGCAGTTCGGCCTCGACAGGGAGAGCGGACGAGCAGTACGTC. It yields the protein CASSSASTGRADEQYV.

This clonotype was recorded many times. In DNA form, the CDR3 reads TGCGCCAGCAGGGACTTACAGGGGGCTATTACCGACATTCAGTACTTC. Translating gives CASRDLQGAITDIQYF. The genes are TRBV10-2 and TRBJ2-4, with 9 bases aligning to TRBD1. This CDR3 region has 16 residues. Germline V gene data show CDR1 as WSHSY and CDR2 as SAAADI. After removal of 6 bases from V and 8 bases from J, the junction contained 14 bases not matched to a gene.

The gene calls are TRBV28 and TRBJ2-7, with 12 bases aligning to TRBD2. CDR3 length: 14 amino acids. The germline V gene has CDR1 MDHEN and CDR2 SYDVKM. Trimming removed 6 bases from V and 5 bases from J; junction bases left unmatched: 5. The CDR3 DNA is TGTGCCAGCAGCAAGACTAGCGGGAGTCACGAGCAGTACTTC. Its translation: CASSKTSGSHEQYF.

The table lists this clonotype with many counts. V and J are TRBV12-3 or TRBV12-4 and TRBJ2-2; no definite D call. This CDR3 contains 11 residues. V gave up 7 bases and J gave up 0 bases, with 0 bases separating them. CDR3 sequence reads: CASTNTGELFF. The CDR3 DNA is TGTGCCAGCACGAACACCGGGGAGCTGTTTTTT.

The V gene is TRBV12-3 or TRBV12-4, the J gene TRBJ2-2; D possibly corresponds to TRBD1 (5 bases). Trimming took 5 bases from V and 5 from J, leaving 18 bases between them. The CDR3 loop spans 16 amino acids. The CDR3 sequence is CASSRWGQQLTGELFF. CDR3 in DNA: TGTGCCAGCAGTCGTTGGGGCCAGCAACTTACCGGGGAGCTGTTTTTT.

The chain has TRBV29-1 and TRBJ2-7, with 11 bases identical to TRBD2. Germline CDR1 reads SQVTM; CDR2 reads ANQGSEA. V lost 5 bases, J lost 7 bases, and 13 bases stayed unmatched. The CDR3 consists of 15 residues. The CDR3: CSVTGTSGPAGEQYF. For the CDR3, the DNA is TGCAGCGTTACCGGGACTAGCGGCCCCGCGGGGGAGCAGTACTTC.

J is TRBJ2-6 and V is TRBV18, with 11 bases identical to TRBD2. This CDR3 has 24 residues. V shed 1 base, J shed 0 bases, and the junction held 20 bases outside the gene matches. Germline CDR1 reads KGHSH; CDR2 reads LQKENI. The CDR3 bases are TGTGCCAGCTCACCACTAGCGGGGGATACCGGGACTAGCGGACGTAGCTCTGGGGCCAACGTCCTGACTTTC. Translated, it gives CASSPLAGDTGTSGRSSGANVLTF.

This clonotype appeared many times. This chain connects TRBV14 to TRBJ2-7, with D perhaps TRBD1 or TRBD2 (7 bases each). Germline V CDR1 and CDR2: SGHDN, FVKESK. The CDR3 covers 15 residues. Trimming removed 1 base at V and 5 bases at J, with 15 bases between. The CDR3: CASSQGDYQGDEQYF. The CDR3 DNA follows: TGTGCCAGCAGCCAAGGGGACTACCAGGGGGACGAGCAGTACTTC.

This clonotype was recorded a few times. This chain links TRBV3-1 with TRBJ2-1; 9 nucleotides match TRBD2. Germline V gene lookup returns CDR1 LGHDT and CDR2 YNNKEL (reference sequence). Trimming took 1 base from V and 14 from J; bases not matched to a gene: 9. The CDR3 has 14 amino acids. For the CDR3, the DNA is TGTGCCAGCAGCCAAGGTCTAGCGGGACCCGTGAAGTTCTTC. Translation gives CASSQGLAGPVKFF.

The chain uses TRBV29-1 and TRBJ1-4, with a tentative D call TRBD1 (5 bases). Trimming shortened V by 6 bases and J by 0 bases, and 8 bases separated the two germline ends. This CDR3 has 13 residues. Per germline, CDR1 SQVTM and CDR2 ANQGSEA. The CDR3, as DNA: TGCAGCGTGGGACGGTCAACTAATGAAAAACTGTTTTTT. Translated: CSVGRSTNEKLFF.

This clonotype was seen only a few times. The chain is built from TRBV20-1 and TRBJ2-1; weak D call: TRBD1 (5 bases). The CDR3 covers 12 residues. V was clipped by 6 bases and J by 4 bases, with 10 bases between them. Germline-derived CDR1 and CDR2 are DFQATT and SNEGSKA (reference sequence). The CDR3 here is CSASRDYNEQFF. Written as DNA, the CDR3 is TGCAGTGCAAGCAGGGATTACAATGAGCAGTTCTTC.

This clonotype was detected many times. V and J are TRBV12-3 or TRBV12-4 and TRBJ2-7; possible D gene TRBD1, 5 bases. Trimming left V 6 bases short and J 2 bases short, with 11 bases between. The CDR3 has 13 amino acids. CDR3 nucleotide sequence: TGTGCCAGCAGCCGAGACAGTACCTACGAGCAGTACTTC. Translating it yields CASSRDSTYEQYF.

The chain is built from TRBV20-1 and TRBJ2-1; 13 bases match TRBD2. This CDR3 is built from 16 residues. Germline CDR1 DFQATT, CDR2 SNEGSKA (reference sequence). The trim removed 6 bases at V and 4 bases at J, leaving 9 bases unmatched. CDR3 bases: TGCAGTGCACCCGGGACTAGCGGGACAAGTTACAATGAGCAGTTCTTC. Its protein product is CSAPGTSGTSYNEQFF.